The 2 T cell receptor beta chains reported below all come from one sample, sequenced in a study of a mutant IDH1 vaccine in newly diagnosed glioma (dated by TCRdb to about 2021). The time point label of this sample denotes: baseline, week 1 (first vaccination visit). What the treatment or condition label conveys for this sample: pre-vaccination baseline after standard-of-care therapy. The library was made by the immunoSEQ multiplex PCR assay. Drawn from immuneACCESS, this table holds only the in-frame rearrangements with V and J called that TCRdb kept. Clones are partly lost; checked studies trace under half to an unresolved V gene and leave the rest unexplained. The sample table shows 80,000 to 100,000 clones, and 80% are seen once. The leading ten clones occupy around 7% of the sample. The sequences come from PBMCs, collected from a glioma patient treated with radiotherapy, temozolomide or both. Receptors were obtained from a man aged 35 to 55 with glioma.

This clone has just one count. V and J are TRBV25-1 and TRBJ1-4; the match to TRBD1 covers 7 bases. CDR3 length: 14 amino acids. Germline loops: CDR1 MGHDK, CDR2 SYGVNS. Trimming cost V 4 bases and J 6 bases; bases outside gene matches: 5. The CDR3 coding sequence is TGTGCCAGCAGTGGACAGGGAAGGGATGAAAAACTGTTTTTT. Protein: CASSGQGRDEKLFF.

The rearrangement joins TRBV2 to TRBJ2-7, with D possibly matching TRBD2 (5 bases). The CDR3 loop spans 13 amino acids. The germline gives CDR1 SNHLY, CDR2 FYNNEI. V lost 5 bases to trimming and J lost 2 bases, with 10 bases between them. CDR3 amino acids: CASSLSRAYEQYF. CDR3 coding DNA: TGTGCCAGCAGTCTCTCGAGGGCCTACGAGCAGTACTTC.